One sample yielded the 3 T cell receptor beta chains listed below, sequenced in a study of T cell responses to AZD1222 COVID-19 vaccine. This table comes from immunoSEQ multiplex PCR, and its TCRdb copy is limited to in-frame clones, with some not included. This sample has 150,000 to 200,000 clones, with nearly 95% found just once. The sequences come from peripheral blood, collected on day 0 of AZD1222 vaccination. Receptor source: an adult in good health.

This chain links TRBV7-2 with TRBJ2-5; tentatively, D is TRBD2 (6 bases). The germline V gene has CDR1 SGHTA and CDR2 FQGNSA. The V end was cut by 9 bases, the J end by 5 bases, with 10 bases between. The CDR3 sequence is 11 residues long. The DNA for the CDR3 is TGTGCCAGTGGGGCGGGGGAGACCCAGTACTTC. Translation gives CASGAGETQYF. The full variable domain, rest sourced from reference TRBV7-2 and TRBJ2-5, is GAGVSQSPSNKVTEKGKDVELRCDPISGHTALYWYRQSLGQGLEFLIYFQGNSAPDKSGLPSDRFSAERTGGSVSTLTIQRTQQEDSAVYLCASGAGETQYFGPGTRLLVL.

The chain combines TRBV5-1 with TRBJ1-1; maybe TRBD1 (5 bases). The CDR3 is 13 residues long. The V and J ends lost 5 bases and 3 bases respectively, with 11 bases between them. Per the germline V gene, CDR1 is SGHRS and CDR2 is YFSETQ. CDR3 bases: TGCGCCAGCAGTGGGCAGGGAGACACTGAAGCTTTCTTT. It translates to CASSGQGDTEAFF.

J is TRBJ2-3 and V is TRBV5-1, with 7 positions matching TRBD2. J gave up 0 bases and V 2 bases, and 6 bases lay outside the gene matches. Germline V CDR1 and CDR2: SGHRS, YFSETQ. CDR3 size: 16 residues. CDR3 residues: CASSFRRETSTDTQYF. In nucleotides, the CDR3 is TGCGCCAGCAGCTTCCGGCGGGAGACTAGCACAGATACGCAGTATTTT.